This is a list of T cell receptor beta chains from one sample in a study of OX40 agonist ivuxolimab in advanced cancers. The assay was immunoSEQ multiplex PCR, and TCRdb's table has in-frame clones only and misses some. The data hold 50,000 to 65,000 clones, with 87% observed a single time. Source: CD4+ or CD8+ T cells sorted from blood, taken in a trial of the OX40 agonist ivuxolimab. The receptors were sampled from an adult with an advanced solid tumor such as melanoma, head and neck, liver or kidney cancer. The CDR3 runs from the conserved cysteine through the conserved F or W. D genes are given only for firm matches. Where a row states a size, it is once, few, many or the class of an expanded clone; other rows omit it.

-	TRBV10-3	12	-	TRBJ2-7	TGTGCCATCAGTGAGACGTGGTACGAGCAGTACTTC	CAISETWYEQYF
-	TRBV9	16	TRBD2	TRBJ2-1	TGTGCCAGCAGCCCAGGACTAGCGGGATTGGGCAATGAGCAGTTCTTC	CASSPGLAGLGNEQFF
-	TRBV5-4	15	-	TRBJ1-3	TGTGCCAGCAGCTTGGCGGGCGTCTCTGGAAACACCATATATTTT	CASSLAGVSGNTIYF
-	TRBV29-1	13	TRBD2	TRBJ2-1	TGCAGCGCTGGACTAGCGGGTATGAATGAGCAGTTCTTC	CSAGLAGMNEQFF
-	TRBV27	15	-	TRBJ1-4	TGTGCCAGCAGATCGGACGGCATGGCTAATGAAAAACTGTTTTTT	CASRSDGMANEKLFF
-	TRBV5-1	14	-	TRBJ2-3	-	CASSFGSGADTQYF
-	TRBV10-3	12	TRBD2	TRBJ2-3	TGTGCCGTAACTAGCGGGGGTAATACGCAGTATTTT	CAVTSGGNTQYF
-	TRBV19	11	-	TRBJ2-5	TGTGCCACCCGCTGGGGGGAGACCCAGTACTTC	CATRWGETQYF
-	TRBV9	13	TRBD1	TRBJ1-1	TGTGCCAGCAGCTCAGGACAGGGGTTTGAAGCTTTCTTT	CASSSGQGFEAFF
-	TRBV6-1	13	TRBD1	TRBJ2-7	TGTGCCAGTGCGGGACAGGGGTCCTACGAGCAGTACTTC	CASAGQGSYEQYF
-	TRBV28	18	TRBD2	TRBJ2-1	TGTGCCAGCAGTATTGCCCCGGGGGGTAGCGGAAACTACAATGAGCAGTTCTTC	CASSIAPGGSGNYNEQFF
-	TRBV6-5	14	TRBD1	TRBJ1-2	TGTGCCAGCAGTGCCGGGACAGGGGGCTCTGGCTACACCTTC	CASSAGTGGSGYTF
-	TRBV27	19	TRBD2	TRBJ2-1	TGTGCCAGCAGTATGGTGGGTCTAGCGGGACCCTTCTCCTACAATGAGCAGTTCTTC	CASSMVGLAGPFSYNEQFF
-	TRBV21-1	14	-	TRBJ2-5	TGTGCCAGCAGCAAATTTTGGGGACGAGAGACCCAGTACTTC	CASSKFWGRETQYF
once	TRBV5-1	15	-	TRBJ2-5	TGCGCCAGCCAGCCCTTCGGCCAGAGGAGAGAGACCCAGTACTTC	CASQPFGQRRETQYF
-	TRBV5-5	16	TRBD1	TRBJ1-5	TGTGCCAGCAGCAGGGGACAGGGCAAAGGCAATCAGCCCCAGCATTTT	CASSRGQGKGNQPQHF
-	TRBV7-9	17	TRBD1	TRBJ2-7	TGTGCCAGCAGCGCGTACTCACTTCGGGACAGCTCCTACGAGCAGTACTTC	CASSAYSLRDSSYEQYF
-	TRBV12-5	15	-	TRBJ2-7	TGTGCTAGTGGTTTGTCGTCCCAGGGTAACTACGAGCAGTACTTC	CASGLSSQGNYEQYF
-	TRBV5-1	16	-	TRBJ2-5	TGCGCCAGCAGCTTGGGAGGACAGCGAACCCAAGAGACCCAGTACTTC	CASSLGGQRTQETQYF
-	TRBV4-1	14	TRBD2	TRBJ2-7	TGCGCCAGCAGCCAAGTTGGGGGGGACTACGAGCAGTACTTC	CASSQVGGDYEQYF
-	TRBV9	16	TRBD2	TRBJ2-5	TGTGCCAGCAGCGTAGGGACTAGCGGGGTTCAAGAGACCCAGTACTTC	CASSVGTSGVQETQYF
-	TRBV19	12	-	TRBJ2-5	TGTGCCAGTTCAACTAGTGGAAAGACCCAGTACTTC	CASSTSGKTQYF
few	TRBV9	18	TRBD1	TRBJ2-3	TGTGCCAGCAGCGTAGGGACAGGGATTGGGACAAGCACAGATACGCAGTATTTT	CASSVGTGIGTSTDTQYF
-	TRBV20-1	11	-	TRBJ1-1	TGCAGTGCTGAGGGGGGCCTTGAAGCTTTCTTT	CSAEGGLEAFF
-	TRBV29-1	14	-	TRBJ2-3	TGCAGCGTTGAGCGCGACAGGAGCACAGATACGCAGTATTTT	CSVERDRSTDTQYF
-	TRBV6-4	14	-	TRBJ2-2	TGTGCCAGCAGTGTCGGGTGGAACACCGGGGAGCTGTTTTTT	CASSVGWNTGELFF
-	TRBV19	18	TRBD1	TRBJ2-7	TGTGCCAGTAGTATAGGAAGGGTCTCGACAGGGGCGCGCTACGAGCAGTACTTC	CASSIGRVSTGARYEQYF
-	TRBV5-1	15	-	TRBJ2-7	TGCGCCAGCAGCCGGGCAGCACCGAGCTCCTACGAGCAGTACTTC	CASSRAAPSSYEQYF
-	TRBV5-4	13	-	TRBJ2-1	TGTGCCAGCAGCAGGGGACCGACTAATGAGCAGTTCTTC	CASSRGPTNEQFF
few	TRBV11-3	13	TRBD1	TRBJ1-2	TGTGCCAGCAGCACGACCGGGACAGGGGACTACACCTTC	CASSTTGTGDYTF